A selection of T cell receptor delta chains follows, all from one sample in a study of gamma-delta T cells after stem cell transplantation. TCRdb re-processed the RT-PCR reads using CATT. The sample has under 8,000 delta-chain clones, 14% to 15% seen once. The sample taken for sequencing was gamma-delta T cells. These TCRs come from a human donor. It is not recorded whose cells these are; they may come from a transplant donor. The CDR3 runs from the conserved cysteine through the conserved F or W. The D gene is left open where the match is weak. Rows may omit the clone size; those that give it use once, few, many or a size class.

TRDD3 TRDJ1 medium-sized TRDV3 TGTGCCTTTCTCAGTCTGGGGGATACCGATAAACTCATCTTT CAFLSLGDTDKLIF
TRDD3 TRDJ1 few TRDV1 TGTGCTCTTGGGGAAGGGAGGGGGATTGGACGGCTCACCGATAAACTCATCTTT CALGEGRGIGRLTDKLIF
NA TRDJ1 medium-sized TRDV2 TGTGCCTGTGGAAGGGACGATGGGGGCCCTCTTACCGATAAACTCATCTTT CACGRDDGGPLTDKLIF
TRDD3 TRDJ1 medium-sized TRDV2 TGTGCCTGTTCGGGGATACCCTCGTACACCGATAAACTCATCTTT CACSGIPSYTDKLIF
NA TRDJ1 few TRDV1 TGTGCTCTTGGGGTAGGCGGGCCTCCCTACCGAGGCCATTACACCGATAAACTCATCTTT CALGVGGPPYRGHYTDKLIF
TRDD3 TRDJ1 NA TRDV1 TGTGCTCTTGGGGAACTTAAGGAGGGACTGGGGGACCAGGTTTACACCGATAAACTCATCTTT CALGELKEGLGDQVYTDKLIF
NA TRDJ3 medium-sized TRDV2 TGTGCCTGTGACTGGGGGGCCTCCTGGGACACCCGACAGATGTTTTTC CACDWGASWDTRQMFF
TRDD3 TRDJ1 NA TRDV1 TGTGCTCTTGGGGAAACCCTTCCCCTCGGGATACGCGGCACAGGCGATAAACTCATCTTT CALGETLPLGIRGTGDKLIF
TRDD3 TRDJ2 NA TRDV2 TGTGCCTGTGACCCCTTGGGGGATTTGACAGCACAACTCTTCTTT CACDPLGDLTAQLFF
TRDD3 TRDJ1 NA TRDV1 TGTGCTCTTGGGGATTCCTTTCTCCCCCGTTGGGGGGATAAGGACCTCATCTTT CALGDSFLPRWGDKDLIF
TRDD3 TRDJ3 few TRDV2 TGTGCCTGTGACCCACTGGGGGGCCTCCTAACGGACACCCGACAGATGTTTTTC CACDPLGGLLTDTRQMFF
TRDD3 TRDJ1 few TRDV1 TGTGCTCTTGGGTGGGGTAGGCTGGGGGATACGGATAAACTCATCTTT CALGWGRLGDTDKLIF
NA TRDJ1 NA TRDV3 TGTGCCATTCCCTTCCCCCCTGGGGGTTACGATAAACTCATCTTT CAIPFPPGGYDKLIF
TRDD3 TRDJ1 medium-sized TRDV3 TGTGCCTTTGCTGGGGGAGCCGGCACCGATAAACTCATCTTT CAFAGGAGTDKLIF
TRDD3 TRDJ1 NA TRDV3 TGTGCTTTGAAGAGAGCCCACTGGGGGATCTACACCGATAAACTCATCTTT CALKRAHWGIYTDKLIF